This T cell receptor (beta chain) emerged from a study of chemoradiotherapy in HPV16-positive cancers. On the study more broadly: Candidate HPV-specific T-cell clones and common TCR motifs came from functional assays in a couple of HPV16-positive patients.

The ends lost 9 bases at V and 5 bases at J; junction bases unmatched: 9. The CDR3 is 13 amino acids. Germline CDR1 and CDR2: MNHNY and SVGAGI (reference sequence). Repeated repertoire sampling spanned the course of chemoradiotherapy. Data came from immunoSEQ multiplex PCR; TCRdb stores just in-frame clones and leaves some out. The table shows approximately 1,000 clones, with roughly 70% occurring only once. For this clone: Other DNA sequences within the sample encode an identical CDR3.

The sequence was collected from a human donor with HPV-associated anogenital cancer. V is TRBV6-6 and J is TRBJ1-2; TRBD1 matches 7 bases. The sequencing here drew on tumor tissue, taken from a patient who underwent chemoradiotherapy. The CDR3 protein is CASSDDRVYGYTF. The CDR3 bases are TGTGCCAGTAGTGACGACAGGGTTTATGGCTACACCTTC.